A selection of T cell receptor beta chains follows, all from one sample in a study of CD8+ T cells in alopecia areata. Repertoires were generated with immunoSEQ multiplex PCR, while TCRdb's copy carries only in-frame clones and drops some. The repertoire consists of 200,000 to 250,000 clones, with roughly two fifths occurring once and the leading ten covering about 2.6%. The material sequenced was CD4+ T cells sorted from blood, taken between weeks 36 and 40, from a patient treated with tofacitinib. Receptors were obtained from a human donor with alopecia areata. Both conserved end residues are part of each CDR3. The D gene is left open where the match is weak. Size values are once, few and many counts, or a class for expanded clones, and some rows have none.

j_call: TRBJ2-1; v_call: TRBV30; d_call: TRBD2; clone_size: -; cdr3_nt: TGTGCCTGGAGCCGACTAGCGGGAGCCCTCTACAATGAGCAGTTCTTC; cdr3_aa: CAWSRLAGALYNEQFF
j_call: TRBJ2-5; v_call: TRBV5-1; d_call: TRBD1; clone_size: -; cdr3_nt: TGCGCCAGCAGCCGGACACCGGGACAGGGAGAGACCCAGTACTTC; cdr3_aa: CASSRTPGQGETQYF
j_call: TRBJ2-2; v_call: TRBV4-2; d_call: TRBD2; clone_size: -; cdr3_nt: TGTGCCAGCAGCCCCGGACTAGCTCTGTCGAACACCGGGGAGCTGTTTTTT; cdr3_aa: CASSPGLALSNTGELFF
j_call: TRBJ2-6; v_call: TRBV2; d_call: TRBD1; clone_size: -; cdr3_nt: TGTGCCAGCAGTGTAGAGGGGGCAGGAGGGGCCAACGTCCTGACTTTC; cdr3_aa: CASSVEGAGGANVLTF
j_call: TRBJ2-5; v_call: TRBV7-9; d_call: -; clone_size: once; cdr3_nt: TGTGCCAGCAGCTTAGGGGGGACCCAGTACTTC; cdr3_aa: CASSLGGTQYF
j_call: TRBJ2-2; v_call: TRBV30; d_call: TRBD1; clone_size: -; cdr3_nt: TGTGCCTGGAGTCCGAGGACAGGGGACACCGGGGAGCTGTTTTTT; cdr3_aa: CAWSPRTGDTGELFF
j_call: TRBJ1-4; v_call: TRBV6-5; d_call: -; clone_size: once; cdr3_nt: TGTGCCAGCAGGGGTACAGCATTATTTGGAAAACTGTTTTTT; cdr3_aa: CASRGTALFGKLFF
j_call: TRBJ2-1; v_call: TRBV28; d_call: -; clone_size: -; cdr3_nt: TGTGCCAGCAGTTTTAGGGCGGGGACTCCGAATGAGCAGTTCTTC; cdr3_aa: CASSFRAGTPNEQFF
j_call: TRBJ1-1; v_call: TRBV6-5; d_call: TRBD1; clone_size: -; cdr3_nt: TGTGCCAGCAGTGAGGACAGGGGGCCAACTGAAGCTTTCTTT; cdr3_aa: CASSEDRGPTEAFF
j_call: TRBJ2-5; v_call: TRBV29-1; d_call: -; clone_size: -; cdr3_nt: TGCAGCACGACGTCCAGGGGAAGGCAGACCCAGTACTTC; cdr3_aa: CSTTSRGRQTQYF
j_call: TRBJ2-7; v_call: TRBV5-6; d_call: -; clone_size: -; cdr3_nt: TGTGCCAGCAGAGCGTCCTGGCGGGGGCCCTACGAGCAGTACTTC; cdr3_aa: CASRASWRGPYEQYF
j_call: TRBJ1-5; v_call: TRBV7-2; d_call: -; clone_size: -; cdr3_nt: TGTGCCAGCAGTTCCTCGCTTAGTTTGCCCCAGCATTTT; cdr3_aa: CASSSSLSLPQHF
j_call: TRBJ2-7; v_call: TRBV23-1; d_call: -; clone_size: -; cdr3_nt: TGCGCCAGCAGGGGGCGCGAGGACGAGCAGTACTTC; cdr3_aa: CASRGREDEQYF
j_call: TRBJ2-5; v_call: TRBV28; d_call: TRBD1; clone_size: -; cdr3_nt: TGTGCCAGCACTGAACAGGGGGCGAAAGAGACCCAGTACTTC; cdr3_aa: CASTEQGAKETQYF
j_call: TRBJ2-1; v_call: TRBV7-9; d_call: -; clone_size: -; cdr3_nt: TGTGCCAGCAGCTTGACAGGGAGGACGGATGAGCAGTTCTTC; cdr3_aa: CASSLTGRTDEQFF
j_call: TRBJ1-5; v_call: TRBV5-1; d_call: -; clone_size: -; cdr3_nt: TGCGCCAGCAGCTTGGGATGGGGGGAGGCCCAGCCCCAGCATTTT; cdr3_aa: CASSLGWGEAQPQHF
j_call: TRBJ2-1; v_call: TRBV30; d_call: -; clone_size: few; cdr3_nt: TGTGCCTGGAGCACCACACAAGGGGGGGGCAATGAGCAGTTCTTC; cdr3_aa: CAWSTTQGGGNEQFF
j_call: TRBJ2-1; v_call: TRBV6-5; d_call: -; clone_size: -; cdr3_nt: TGTGCCAGCACTTCATCCAGTTCGCCCAGCGATGAGCAGTTCTTC; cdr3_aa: CASTSSSSPSDEQFF